These 2 T cell receptor beta chains originate from one sample sequenced in a study of T cells in Graves' hyperthyroidism and ophthalmopathy. Amplification yielded TCR beta CDR3 regions, with RNA transcripts as the source. During a first-round RT-PCR of the TCR CDR3, the HTBI primer set was used. TCRdb re-called the multiplex PCR reads through MiXCR, storing one row per CDR3 protein. The table shows 530,000 or so distinct CDR3 sequences, with roughly 17% occurring only once. The sequenced material came from blood. These receptors originate from a woman aged 18-29 years with Graves' ophthalmopathy.

This clonotype came up many times. The J gene is TRBJ1-5, the V gene TRBV2; no clear D. CDR3 length: 14 residues. Germline values: CDR1 SNHLY, CDR2 FYNNEI. V was clipped by 0 bases and J by 4 bases, with 7 bases between them. The chain's CDR3 is CASSEAVGNQPQHF. The CDR3 DNA reads TGTGCCAGCAGTGAAGCTGTGGGGAATCAGCCCCAGCATTTT.

This clonotype was seen ten or more times. V usage is TRBV27 and J usage is TRBJ2-7; 10 positions match TRBD1. In germline, CDR1 is MNHEY, CDR2 SMNVEV (reference sequence). Trimming cost V 6 bases and J 2 bases; bases outside gene matches: 4. The length of the CDR3 is 14 residues. CDR3 nucleotide sequence: TGTGCCAGCAGGGCGGGACAGGGGCCCTACGAGCAGTACTTC. It encodes CASRAGQGPYEQYF.